This T cell receptor beta chain appears in the sequencing data of a study of shared clonotypes between healthy human individuals. TCRdb keeps only in-frame clones here, not all; method: immunoSEQ multiplex PCR. The sample contains around 2.5 million clones, roughly 93% of which appear only once. Trimming cost V 6 bases and J 3 bases, with 15 bases left between them. This CDR3 is built from 14 residues. CDR1 and CDR2 (germline): MDHEN, SYDVKM. This TCR was recovered from a man in his late teens or twenties in good health. Some clones in this sample may be carry-over from other donors' samples. The chain uses TRBV28 and TRBJ2-7, with D unresolved. Sequencing was done on a sample of naive CD4+ T cells from PBMCs. Subset specified: CD45RA+ positively selected. CDR3 nucleotides: TGTGCCAGCAGCCTCACCCGAGACATCTACGAGCAGTACTTC. Translation: CASSLTRDIYEQYF.